This entry lists 30 T cell receptor beta chains sequenced from one sample in a study of T cells generated in artificial thymic organoids. These receptors have no known antigen. Reverse primers in the TRAC or TRBC constant regions drove separate semi-nested PCRs for TCRalpha and TCRbeta. TCRdb analysed the 5' RACE reads with MiXCR anew, one entry per CDR3 protein. The sample lists over 6,000 distinct CDR3 sequences, approximately 24% occurring once. Artificial thymic organoids aggregated human hematopoietic stem and progenitor cells with human DLL1-expressing MS5 murine stromal cells. Residual T cells were removed by FACS sorting CD34+CD3- progenitor cells before seeding the organoids. The sample was naive CD8+ T cells grown in artificial thymic organoids from cord blood stem and progenitor cells. Documented subset: CD3+TCRalphabeta+CD8SP T cells; for blood, CD45RO-CCR7+ naive CD8+ T cells. The receptors derive from a human donor who gave cord blood stem cells for thymic organoid culture, a cardiac surgery patient who gave postnatal thymus, or a blood donor (not recorded which).

V is TRBV5-4 and J is TRBJ1-2, with a weak D call TRBD1 (5 bases). This CDR3 spans 12 amino acids. Trimming cost V 5 bases and J 6 bases, with 11 bases left between them. Germline-derived CDR1 and CDR2 are SGHNT and YYREEE (reference sequence). CDR3: CASRSWGDGYTF. CDR3 DNA sequence: TGTGCCAGCAGGTCCTGGGGGGATGGCTACACCTTC.

The rearrangement joins TRBV4-3 to TRBJ1-5; D perhaps matches TRBD1 (5 bases). CDR1 and CDR2 (germline): LGHNA, YSLEER. Trimming removed 8 bases at V and 0 bases at J, with 17 bases between. The CDR3 is 16 amino acids. In DNA form, the CDR3 reads TGCGCCAGCTCCGAGGGGCCCCCTTATAGCAATCAGCCCCAGCATTTT. It codes for CASSEGPPYSNQPQHF.

Note on this clonotype: With a much larger clone just one base away, this may be a read error. The chain is built from TRBV7-9 and TRBJ2-5; 9 nucleotides align to TRBD1. From germline, CDR1 is SEHNR and CDR2 FQNEAQ (reference sequence). This CDR3 comprises 17 residues. In DNA form, the CDR3 reads TGTGTCAGCAGCTCCCGTTGGCGGGACAGGGACCAAGAGACCCAGTACTTC. As protein: CVSSSRWRDRDQETQYF.

Of note for this clonotype: A read error may be the cause here, since a much bigger clone is one base away. The V call is TRBV7-3, the J call TRBJ2-7; a possible D gene is TRBD1 (5 bases). Trimming took off 8 bases at V and 5 bases at J, with 16 bases between the two ends. The germline V gene encodes CDR1 SGHTA and CDR2 FQGTGA. The CDR3 is made up of 13 amino acids. CDR3 region: CASSWLVGHEQYF. The CDR3 DNA reads TGTGCCAGCTCATGGCTAGTGGGGCACGAGCAGTACTTC. Looking up the rest from reference TRBV7-3 and TRBJ2-7 gives the full variable domain: GAGVSQTPSNKVTEKGKYVELRCDPISGHTALYWYRQSLGQGPEFLIYFQGTGAADDSGLPNDRFFAVRPEGSVSTLKIQRTERGDSAVYLCASSWLVGHEQYFGPGTRLTVT.

By proportion, this clonotype is medium-sized. The chain carries TRBV5-6 and TRBJ2-5, with unresolved D. The CDR3 runs to 13 residues. CDR1 SGHDT and CDR2 YYEEEE come from the germline V gene. V lost 2 bases and J 5 bases, leaving 10 bases between the germline ends. The CDR3 nucleotides are TGTGCCAGCAGCTTAATCCTATATGAGACCCAGTACTTC. Residues: CASSLILYETQYF.

This clonotype was recorded a few times. The genes are TRBV6-5 and TRBJ2-5; 8 bases are a match to TRBD1. The V segment lost 4 bases and the J segment 0 bases; nucleotides outside the gene matches: 4. Germline CDR1 MNHEY, CDR2 SVGAGI. CDR3 length: 15 residues. The CDR3 spells CASSLHRGYQETQYF. The DNA for the CDR3 is TGTGCCAGCAGTTTGCACAGGGGGTACCAAGAGACCCAGTACTTC.

This clonotype was observed a handful of times. The CDR3 bases are TGTGCCACCAGCAGAGATCCCCCCTCCCGACTGGTTGGGGGGGCCATCGGGGGCTACAATGAGCAGTTCTTC. As protein: CATSRDPPSRLVGGAIGGYNEQFF. The gene calls are TRBV15 and TRBJ2-1; D might be TRBD2 (7 bases). The CDR3 sequence is 24 residues long. V gave up 0 bases and J gave up 3 bases, with 36 bases separating them. Germline V gives CDR1 LNHNV, CDR2 YYDKDF (reference sequence).

This clonotype was seen a few times. This chain connects TRBV4-3 to TRBJ1-3; D uncertain. CDR3 size: 12 residues. Germline lookup yields CDR1 LGHNA and CDR2 YSLEER. Deletions cut 3 bases from V and 8 bases from J, with 8 bases between. This CDR3 reads CASSHYGDTIYF. DNA for the CDR3: TGCGCCAGCAGCCATTATGGGGACACCATATATTTT.

Remarks on this clonotype: Being one base from a much bigger clone, this may be a read error. The rearrangement joins TRBV20-1 to TRBJ1-5; maybe TRBD1 (5 bases). Germline V gives CDR1 DFQATT, CDR2 SNEGSKA (reference sequence). The CDR3 contains 16 residues. CDR3 DNA: TGCAGTGCCTATACCGGGACGGACTATAGCAGTCAGCCCCAGCATTTT. Translated, it gives CSAYTGTDYSSQPQHF.

The chain recombines TRBV5-5 with TRBJ2-3; D unresolved. The germline V and J ends were trimmed by 5 bases and 6 bases, with 7 bases remaining between them. The CDR3 loop spans 11 amino acids. Germline V gene data show CDR1 as SGHKS and CDR2 as YYEKEE (reference sequence). The CDR3 DNA sequence: TGTGCCAGCAGTACTCGGGATACGCAGTATTTT. Encoded protein: CASSTRDTQYF.

The genes are TRBV28 and TRBJ2-7; 7 positions agree with TRBD1. The CDR3 covers 13 residues. Germline CDR1 and CDR2: MDHEN and SYDVKM. J lost 3 bases, V lost 6 bases, and 5 bases had no gene match. CDR3 protein: CASSLTGDYEQYF. In DNA, the CDR3 is TGTGCCAGCAGCCTCACAGGGGACTACGAGCAGTACTTC.

The chain is built from TRBV10-3 and TRBJ1-5, with TRBD1 matching 7 bases. The J call may not be correct, given that the DNA end is closer to TRBJ2-3. Germline V gene sequence: CDR1 ENHRY, CDR2 SYGVKD. This CDR3 spans 14 amino acids. CDR3 protein: CAIGGTGANQPQYF. The CDR3 DNA sequence: TGTGCCATCGGGGGCACAGGGGCCAATCAGCCCCAGTATTTT.

This clonotype was detected only a few times. The CDR3 here is CASSNDRVPNYGYTF. The CDR3, as DNA: TGTGCCAGCAGTAACGACAGGGTCCCCAACTATGGCTACACCTTC. The rearrangement links TRBV7-9 to TRBJ1-2, with 7 positions matching TRBD1. The CDR3 contains 15 residues. The germline V gene has CDR1 SEHNR and CDR2 FQNEAQ (reference sequence). V lost 6 bases and J lost 2; bases outside the gene matches: 9. Drawing the rest from reference TRBV7-9 and TRBJ1-2, the complete variable domain is DTGVSQNPRHKITKRGQNVTFRCDPISEHNRLYWYRQTLGQGPEFLTYFQNEAQLEKSRLLSDRFSAERPKGSFSTLEIQRTEQGDSAMYLCASSNDRVPNYGYTFGSGTRLTVV.

Of note for this clonotype: Sequence at one end of the junction differs from germline and may be a read error. This sequence joins TRBV6-6 and TRBJ1-2, with D maybe TRBD1 (6 bases). Looked up from germline, CDR1 is MNHNY and CDR2 is SVGAGI (reference sequence). This CDR3 region has 15 residues. CDR3 sequence (DNA): TGTACCAGCAGTTACTCGGGGGGCCCTAACTATGGCTACACCTTC. Encoded protein: CTSSYSGGPNYGYTF.

This clonotype was seen a few times. This chain links TRBV4-3 with TRBJ2-7; perhaps TRBD2 as D (6 bases). Trimming cost V 1 base and J 9 bases, with 22 bases left between them. CDR3 size: 16 residues. Germline values: CDR1 LGHNA, CDR2 YSLEER. The CDR3 spells CASSQGPRGDHSRQYF. CDR3 sequence (DNA): TGCGCCAGCAGCCAAGGTCCACGCGGGGACCACTCGAGGCAGTACTTC.

This clonotype was detected only a few times. V gene TRBV4-3 combines with J gene TRBJ1-4; D is perhaps TRBD1 (5 bases). V dropped 0 bases and J dropped 8 bases, with 16 bases sitting between them. In germline, CDR1 is LGHNA, CDR2 YSLEER. The CDR3 loop spans 16 amino acids. This chain's CDR3 is CASSQDRSRVGEKLFF. The CDR3 DNA follows: TGCGCCAGCAGCCAAGATCGAAGCAGGGTGGGCGAAAAACTGTTTTTT.

This clonotype showed up just a few times. The genes are TRBV21-1 and TRBJ1-2; TRBD1 is the table's D call and was not checked against the DNA. TRBV21-1 is a pseudogene. This CDR3 has 14 amino acids. This chain's CDR3 is CASSTHRGNYGYTF. The CDR3 DNA is TGTGCCAGCAGCACCCACAGGGGGAACTATGGCTACACCTTC.

The rearrangement links TRBV6-2 or TRBV6-3 to TRBJ2-7; TRBD2 is a possible D gene (5 bases). Per germline, CDR1 MNHEY and CDR2 SVGEGT. The CDR3 is made up of 14 amino acids. The V end was cut by 2 bases, the J end by 1 base, with 9 bases between. CDR3: CASSYVCGSYEQYF. In DNA, the CDR3 is TGTGCCAGCAGTTACGTATGCGGGTCCTACGAGCAGTACTTC.

V and J are TRBV12-3 or TRBV12-4 and TRBJ2-7, with TRBD2 as a possible D gene (6 bases). V lost 6 bases to trimming and J lost 1 base, with 13 bases between them. This CDR3 contains 14 residues. DNA of the CDR3: TGTGCCAGCAGGCAGGGACTCCTATCCTACGAGCAGTACTTC. Amino acids: CASRQGLLSYEQYF.

This clonotype appeared a few times. Compared with germline, one end of the junction differs, possibly owing to a read error. The gene calls are TRBV4-1 and TRBJ2-3; weak D call: TRBD1 (6 bases). Looked up from germline, CDR1 is MGHRA and CDR2 is YSYEKL. The CDR3 length is 15 residues. DNA for the CDR3: TGCGCCAGCAGCCAGAACAGGGCTAGCATAGATACGCAGTATTTT. Its translation is CASSQNRASIDTQYF.

Within the sample, this clonotype is medium-sized. The chain is built from TRBV12-3 or TRBV12-4 and TRBJ1-6; tentative D call: TRBD1 (6 bases). This CDR3 is built from 14 residues. Trimming took 6 bases from V and 8 from J, leaving 14 bases between them. CDR3: CASRGGGADSPLHF. The CDR3 region has the DNA TGTGCCAGCAGAGGAGGGGGGGCGGATTCACCCCTCCACTTT.

About this clonotype itself: A much larger clone differs from this one at a single base, so this may be a read error. The V gene is TRBV4-3, the J gene TRBJ2-2; 11 bases map to TRBD2. Germline lookup yields CDR1 LGHNA and CDR2 YSLEER. This CDR3 contains 22 residues. Trimming removed 1 base from V and 0 bases from J; junction bases left unmatched: 16. The DNA of the CDR3 is TGCGCCAGCAGCCAAGTCTCCCCCCTACTAGCGGGGGTCGCCACGAACACCGGGGAGCTGTTTTTT. It codes for CASSQVSPLLAGVATNTGELFF.

The rearrangement joins TRBV4-2 to TRBJ2-3; the D gene could be TRBD1 or TRBD2 (6 bases each). Germline V gene data show CDR1 as LGHNA and CDR2 as YNFKEQ. This CDR3 spans 11 amino acids. Trimming cost V 3 bases and J 14 bases, with 12 bases left between them. CDR3 loop: CASSQGRGPYF. In DNA form, the CDR3 reads TGTGCCAGCAGCCAGGGCCGGGGGCCGTATTTT.

This chain uses TRBV6-2 or TRBV6-3 with TRBJ1-1; possible D gene TRBD1, 6 bases. There are 11 residues in the CDR3. Trimming cost V 4 bases and J 8 bases, with 8 bases left between them. CDR1 is MNHEY and CDR2 is SVGEGT in the germline V gene. CDR3 coding DNA: TGTGCCAGCAGTTTCAGGGGAGAAGCTTTCTTT. This gives the protein CASSFRGEAFF.

This clonotype was observed a few times. J is TRBJ2-7 and V is TRBV5-1; maybe TRBD2 (6 bases). CDR1 is SGHRS and CDR2 is YFSETQ in the germline V gene. The CDR3 is 17 residues long. With 4 bases removed from V and 5 bases from J, the gap between germline ends came to 25 bases. CDR3 bases: TGCGCCAGCAGCCACATAGGTAGAGGGACTGGCACTAACGAGCAGTACTTC. Its translation is CASSHIGRGTGTNEQYF.

J is TRBJ2-5 and V is TRBV12-3 or TRBV12-4; the match to TRBD2 covers 11 bases. V shed 5 bases and J 7 bases; nucleotides not matched to a gene: 6. The CDR3 length is 14 residues. CDR3 region: CASSPLAGGRTQYF. In nucleotides, the CDR3 is TGTGCCAGCAGTCCCCTAGCGGGGGGAAGGACCCAGTACTTC.

In regard to this clonotype: Mismatch with germline at one junction end may stem from a read error. This chain links TRBV24-1 with TRBJ2-1; D not resolved. Germline CDR1 and CDR2: KGHDR and SFDVKD. The CDR3 consists of 16 residues. Written as DNA, the CDR3 is TGTGCCACCAGTGGTTTGGCGACTCTACGCCACAATGAGCAGTTCTTC. This translates into CATSGLATLRHNEQFF.

CDR3 nucleotides: TGCGCCAGCAGCCAAGATACCGGGGGCAAAAACATTCAGTACTTC. This sequence encodes CASSQDTGGKNIQYF. The chain recombines TRBV4-1 with TRBJ2-4; maybe TRBD2 (6 bases). V was trimmed by 0 bases and J by 3 bases, leaving 9 bases between them. The germline V gene encodes CDR1 MGHRA and CDR2 YSYEKL. This CDR3 has 15 residues.

This clonotype was seen only a few times. The chain joins TRBV12-3 or TRBV12-4 to TRBJ2-2; 9 nucleotides align to TRBD1. This CDR3 region has 18 residues. V lost 7 bases and J lost 0; bases outside the gene matches: 12. DNA for the CDR3: TGTGCCAGCACAAGGGACAGGGCCACCTCGACGAACACCGGGGAGCTGTTTTTT. This encodes CASTRDRATSTNTGELFF.

Within the sample, this clonotype is medium-sized. The junction departs from the called germline gene at one end, perhaps through a read error. CDR3: CASSPRNPRPSNTEDFF. CDR3 sequence (DNA): TGTGCCAGCTCACCGCGGAATCCTCGACCCAGCAACACTGAAGATTTCTTT. V is TRBV18 and J is TRBJ1-1; D remains unclear. This CDR3 region has 17 residues. Germline V gene sequence: CDR1 KGHSH, CDR2 LQKENI.